This T cell receptor beta chain is from a study of cytomegalovirus exposure and HLA in healthy donors. Study outcomes and limitations: For TCR beta chains, V- and J-gene trimming was later linked to a missense DCLRE1C variant. After further analysis at a later stage, roughly 15,000 TCR beta sequences were associated with HLA alleles at 0.05 false discovery rate. There were 150 to 200 TCR beta chains listed as cytomegalovirus-associated.

Trimming took 5 bases from V and 2 from J, leaving 15 bases between them. From germline, CDR1 is MNHEY and CDR2 SVGAGI. The CDR3 sequence is 15 residues long. PCR employed 60 Vbeta and 13 Jbeta primers. Study processing details: It was a later analysis that counted 79 million or so unique TCR beta chains, of which some 12 million were shared. Method: immunoSEQ multiplex PCR; TCRdb's copy keeps in-frame clones and lacks some. V and J calls and clone size follow that table, whereas D and trimming were derived from the DNA. The data show about 140,000 clones, about 80% seen once. Remarks on this clone: The antigen is not known.

The material sequenced was PBMCs. This TCR derives from a male donor in good health and CMV-seropositive. The rearrangement joins TRBV6-5 to TRBJ2-5, with a possible D match to TRBD1 (6 bases). The DNA of the CDR3 is TGTGCCAGCAGTGGCTCAGGGGATTATCAAGAGACCCAGTACTTC. It codes for CASSGSGDYQETQYF.